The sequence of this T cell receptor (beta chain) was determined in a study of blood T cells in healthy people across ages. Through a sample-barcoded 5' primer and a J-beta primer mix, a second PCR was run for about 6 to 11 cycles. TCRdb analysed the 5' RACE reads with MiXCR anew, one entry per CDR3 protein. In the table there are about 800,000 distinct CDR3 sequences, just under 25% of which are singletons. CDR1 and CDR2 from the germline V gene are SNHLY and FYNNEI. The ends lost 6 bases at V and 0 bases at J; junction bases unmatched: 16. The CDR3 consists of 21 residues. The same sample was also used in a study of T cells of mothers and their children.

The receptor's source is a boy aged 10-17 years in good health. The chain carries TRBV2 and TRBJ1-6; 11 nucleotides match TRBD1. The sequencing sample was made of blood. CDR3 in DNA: TGTGCCAGCAGGACCGGGACAGGGGGGCGCCCACCCCGCTCCTATAATTCACCCCTCCACTTT. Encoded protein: CASRTGTGGRPPRSYNSPLHF.